This entry lists 21 T cell receptor beta chains sequenced from one sample in a study of T cell repertoires in cytomegalovirus infection. Using its own MiXCR run on the reads, TCRdb lists one record per CDR3 protein. Of around 210,000 distinct CDR3 sequences in the sample, roughly 6.5% were seen once. The sample comprised PBMCs. The origin of the receptors is a human donor in good health (CMV status not recorded). Some clones in this sample may be carry-over from other donors' samples.

This clonotype was observed at least ten times. V usage is TRBV20-1 and J usage is TRBJ2-5; D is tentatively TRBD1 or TRBD2 (6 bases each). The CDR3 loop spans 16 amino acids. Trimming pared 0 bases from V and 0 bases from J, leaving 14 bases between. Germline V gene lookup returns CDR1 DFQATT and CDR2 SNEGSKA (reference sequence). CDR3 protein: CSARDMRGEYQETQYF. DNA for the CDR3: TGCAGTGCTAGAGATATGAGGGGGGAGTACCAAGAGACCCAGTACTTC.

This clonotype was picked up many times. This chain links TRBV29-1 with TRBJ2-5; the D gene is possibly TRBD2 (5 bases). V was clipped by 2 bases and J by 2 bases, with 6 bases between them. Germline assignment: CDR1 SQVTM and CDR2 ANQGSEA. The CDR3 length is 12 residues. The CDR3 coding sequence is TGCAGCGTTGAACGGGGACAAGAGACCCAGTACTTC. Amino acids: CSVERGQETQYF.

This clonotype was seen more than once but under ten times. V gene TRBV6-2 or TRBV6-3 combines with J gene TRBJ1-3, with unresolved D. CDR1 and CDR2 from the germline V gene are MNHEY and SVGEGT. Trimming took 2 bases from V and 2 from J, leaving 7 bases between them. The CDR3 runs 14 residues. The CDR3 reads CASSYLVPGNTIYF. In nucleotides, the CDR3 is TGTGCCAGCAGTTACCTGGTCCCTGGAAACACCATATATTTT.

The CDR3 sequence: CASRPFDRGRIYGYTF. CDR3 nucleotides: TGTGCCAGCAGGCCCTTCGACAGGGGAAGAATCTATGGCTACACCTTC. V is TRBV6-5 and J is TRBJ1-2, with 8 bases lining up with TRBD1. Germline values: CDR1 MNHEY, CDR2 SVGAGI. V was pared by 6 bases and J by 4 bases, with 13 bases of the junction left unmatched. The CDR3 covers 16 residues.

This clonotype was counted at least ten times. This sequence joins TRBV7-2 and TRBJ2-1, with a tentative D call TRBD2 (5 bases). CDR1 is SGHTA, CDR2 FQGNSA, per germline. V was cut by 0 bases and J by 5 bases, with 11 bases left in between. This CDR3 has 15 residues. The CDR3 DNA reads TGTGCCAGCAGCTTAGCTCCGACCGGGAACAATGAGCAGTTCTTC. Protein: CASSLAPTGNNEQFF.

Many counts were recorded for this clonotype. The chain couples TRBV19 to TRBJ2-2; maybe TRBD2 (6 bases). Germline V gene sequence: CDR1 LNHDA, CDR2 SQIVND (reference sequence). The CDR3 totals 16 residues. Trimming stripped 3 bases from V and 11 bases from J, with 22 bases between. The CDR3 nucleotides read TGTGCCAGTAGTATCCTCCCGGGAGCAGCCCCGGCTGAGCTGTTTTTT. This encodes CASSILPGAAPAELFF. The variable domain in full, completed from reference TRBV19 and TRBJ2-2, reads DGGITQSPKYLFRKEGQNVTLSCEQNLNHDAMYWYRQDPGQGLRLIYYSQIVNDFQKGDIAEGYSVSREKKESFPLTVTSAQKNPTAFYLCASSILPGAAPAELFFGEGSRLTVL.

The sample holds many counts of this clonotype. The chain joins TRBV6-6 to TRBJ2-1, with TRBD1 identical over 8 bases. Germline lookup yields CDR1 MNHNY and CDR2 SVGAGI (reference sequence). Germline trimming cut 0 bases from V and 7 bases from J; bases unmatched to any gene: 11. The CDR3 sequence is 17 residues long. CDR3 sequence (DNA): TGTGCCAGCAGTTACTCGGGGTCAGGGGGCTATTTGAATGAGCAGTTCTTC. Amino acids: CASSYSGSGGYLNEQFF.

This clonotype was observed many times. This rearrangement joins TRBV7-2 to TRBJ1-1; 7 nucleotides align to TRBD1. V trimming: 5 bases; J trimming: 1 base; junction bases outside the gene matches: 7. There are 15 residues in the CDR3. The germline V gene encodes CDR1 SGHTA and CDR2 FQGNSA. CDR3 protein: CASSHGGQPNTEAFF. The DNA for the CDR3 is TGTGCCAGCAGCCACGGGGGACAGCCGAACACTGAAGCTTTCTTT.

This clonotype was counted at least ten times. This sequence joins TRBV7-3 and TRBJ1-1, with no clear D. This CDR3 contains 14 residues. Germline V CDR1 and CDR2: SGHTA, FQGTGA. V was shortened by 0 bases and J by 1 base, with 6 bases between the two germline ends. CDR3 amino acids: CASSLTDGNTEAFF. DNA for the CDR3: TGTGCCAGCAGCTTAACGGACGGGAACACTGAAGCTTTCTTT. The complete variable domain, with remaining parts taken from reference TRBV7-3 and TRBJ1-1, reads GAGVSQTPSNKVTEKGKYVELRCDPISGHTALYWYRQSLGQGPEFLIYFQGTGAADDSGLPNDRFFAVRPEGSVSTLKIQRTERGDSAVYLCASSLTDGNTEAFFGQGTRLTVV.

This clonotype was picked up many times. The chain has TRBV7-8 and TRBJ2-1; D is unclear. This CDR3 is 13 amino acids long. Trimming took off 1 base at V and 6 bases at J, with 7 bases between the two ends. The V gene's germline CDR1 is SGHVS and CDR2 FQNEAQ. CDR3 protein: CASSLGRSNEQFF. CDR3 DNA: TGTGCCAGCAGCTTAGGACGCAGCAATGAGCAGTTCTTC.

This clonotype has a count of ten or more. J is TRBJ1-2 and V is TRBV12-3 or TRBV12-4, with no clear D. The CDR3 extends over 13 amino acids. V dropped 5 bases and J dropped 7 bases, with 14 bases sitting between them. CDR3 nucleotides: TGTGCCAGCAGTGTGCCTACAGCATTTGGCTACACCTTC. It yields the protein CASSVPTAFGYTF.

This clonotype was picked up many times. This rearrangement joins TRBV7-2 to TRBJ2-7; D unresolved. With 1 base removed from V and 2 bases from J, the gap between germline ends came to 6 bases. The germline V gene has CDR1 SGHTA and CDR2 FQGNSA. The CDR3 is made up of 13 amino acids. The CDR3 region is CASSLDSPYEQYF. In DNA, the CDR3 is TGTGCCAGCAGCTTAGACAGTCCCTACGAGCAGTACTTC. The variable domain in full, with the rest retrieved from reference TRBV7-2 and TRBJ2-7, is GAGVSQSPSNKVTEKGKDVELRCDPISGHTALYWYRQSLGQGLEFLIYFQGNSAPDKSGLPSDRFSAERTGGSVSTLTIQRTQQEDSAVYLCASSLDSPYEQYFGPGTRLTVT.

This clonotype has a handful of counts. V usage is TRBV12-3 or TRBV12-4 and J usage is TRBJ1-6, with D possibly matching TRBD1 (6 bases). The V and J ends lost 5 bases and 11 bases respectively, with 13 bases between them. This CDR3 contains 13 residues. This CDR3 is CASSRTDGTPLHF. In nucleotides, the CDR3 is TGTGCCAGCAGTAGGACAGATGGGACACCCCTCCACTTT.

This clonotype was counted many times. The rearrangement joins TRBV7-2 to TRBJ2-7; tentative D call: TRBD1 (6 bases). The CDR3 totals 15 residues. Between the trimmed V and J ends, which lost 3 bases and 2 bases, there was a span of 14 bases. Germline V gene lookup returns CDR1 SGHTA and CDR2 FQGNSA. Here the CDR3 reads CASSFVEQGPYEQYF. The CDR3 DNA is TGTGCCAGCAGCTTTGTAGAACAGGGCCCCTACGAGCAGTACTTC. The variable domain in full, with the rest retrieved from reference TRBV7-2 and TRBJ2-7, is GAGVSQSPSNKVTEKGKDVELRCDPISGHTALYWYRQSLGQGLEFLIYFQGNSAPDKSGLPSDRFSAERTGGSVSTLTIQRTQQEDSAVYLCASSFVEQGPYEQYFGPGTRLTVT.

Ten or more counts support this clonotype. The V gene is TRBV28, the J gene TRBJ2-3; no clear D. The germline gives CDR1 MDHEN, CDR2 SYDVKM. The V end lost 4 bases, the J end lost 2 bases, and 31 bases lay between the germline ends. The length of the CDR3 is 21 residues. CDR3 coding DNA: TGTGCCAGCAGTTCGACCGGACGCATCTTAGAGGTCGCCTCGATCACAGATACGCAGTATTTT. Translating it yields CASSSTGRILEVASITDTQYF.

This clonotype was counted many times. The V call is TRBV6-2 or TRBV6-3, the J call TRBJ1-5, with TRBD1 identical over 10 bases. Unmatched junction bases numbered 12, after V lost 2 bases and J lost 2 bases. The CDR3 covers 19 residues. Germline CDR1 and CDR2: MNHEY and SVGEGT. The CDR3, as DNA: TGTGCCAGCAGTTACGGCTGGTTGGGGGACAGGGGTCGCAATCAGCCCCAGCATTTT. This gives the protein CASSYGWLGDRGRNQPQHF.

This clonotype was seen repeatedly, ten times or more. V is TRBV29-1 and J is TRBJ2-3, with TRBD2 matching 13 bases. V lost 8 bases and J lost 0; bases outside the gene matches: 5. The CDR3 is 15 amino acids. Germline CDR1 reads SQVTM; CDR2 reads ANQGSEA. DNA for the CDR3: TGCAGCCCTTTACTAGCGGGGGGGAGCACAGATACGCAGTATTTT. Protein: CSPLLAGGSTDTQYF.

The chain employs TRBV7-3 and TRBJ2-5; D gene ambiguous. V lost 3 bases, J lost 7 bases, and 12 bases lay in between. Germline V gene sequence: CDR1 SGHTA, CDR2 FQGTGA. This CDR3 is 13 amino acids long. CDR3 residues: CASSLSPMGTQYF. The CDR3 DNA is TGTGCCAGCAGCTTGAGCCCTATGGGGACCCAGTACTTC.

The J gene is TRBJ2-1, the V gene TRBV20-1, with D possibly matching TRBD1 (6 bases). V was trimmed by 5 bases and J by 3 bases, leaving 20 bases between them. Germline V gene data show CDR1 as DFQATT and CDR2 as SNEGSKA (reference sequence). The CDR3 consists of 16 residues. CDR3 region: CSAPRGDISVYNEQFF. CDR3 bases: TGCAGTGCTCCGAGAGGGGACATCTCCGTCTACAATGAGCAGTTCTTC.

The chain joins TRBV12-3 or TRBV12-4 to TRBJ2-1; 15 positions agree with TRBD2. This CDR3 has 15 residues. Losses at the gene ends were 6 bases for V and 7 bases for J; bases not matched to a gene: 4. CDR3 region: CASRSGTSGGNEQFF. The CDR3, as DNA: TGTGCCAGCAGGTCCGGGACTAGCGGGGGGAATGAGCAGTTCTTC.

This clonotype was counted ten times or more. The chain employs TRBV20-1 and TRBJ1-2; tentative D call: TRBD1 (6 bases). Per the germline V gene, CDR1 is DFQATT and CDR2 is SNEGSKA (reference sequence). The CDR3 sequence is 12 residues long. V gave up 1 base and J gave up 5 bases, with 8 bases separating them. CDR3 loop: CSARGQGYGYTF. CDR3 sequence (DNA): TGCAGTGCTAGAGGGCAGGGGTATGGCTACACCTTC.